Presented here are 24 T cell receptor beta chains from one specimen sequenced in a study of radiotherapy plus CTLA-4 blockade in lung cancer. Using immunoSEQ multiplex PCR, the repertoire was profiled, and TCRdb retains in-frame clones only, with some absent. The sample includes roughly 54,000 clones, just under 85% seen only once; the top ten take more than 4%. The sequencing used peripheral blood, collected from a patient treated with radiotherapy plus ipilimumab. The receptors here all came from a human donor with non-small cell lung cancer whose response to radiotherapy plus ipilimumab could not be evaluated.

The chain is built from TRBV28 and TRBJ1-4; the match to TRBD1 covers 10 bases. V dropped 3 bases and J dropped 6; count of bases not matched to a gene: 10. Looked up from germline, CDR1 is MDHEN and CDR2 is SYDVKM. This CDR3 region has 17 residues. CDR3 sequence: CASSFLPAGTGDEKLFF. The CDR3 coding sequence is TGTGCCAGCAGTTTCTTACCGGCCGGGACAGGGGATGAAAAACTGTTTTTT.

Only a few counts were recorded for this clone. The chain couples TRBV20-1 to TRBJ2-1; D not resolved. The CDR3 extends over 10 amino acids. Looked up from germline, CDR1 is DFQATT and CDR2 is SNEGSKA (reference sequence). The V gene lost 5 bases and the J gene lost 7 bases, with 6 bases spanning the gap. In DNA form, the CDR3 reads TGCAGTGCTTCCCCTAATGAGCAGTTCTTC. Translated, it gives CSASPNEQFF.

V and J are TRBV6-5 and TRBJ1-1; D is ambiguous. V was clipped by 0 bases and J by 8 bases, with 10 bases between them. Looked up from germline, CDR1 is MNHEY and CDR2 is SVGAGI. The CDR3 length is 13 residues. The CDR3 coding sequence is TGTGCCAGCAGTTACTCGAGTGCCGGGGAAGCTTTCTTT. Translation gives CASSYSSAGEAFF.

The rearrangement joins TRBV27 to TRBJ2-3; TRBD2 might be the D (6 bases). V was cut by 9 bases and J by 1 base, with 17 bases left in between. This CDR3 region has 15 residues. Germline V gene data show CDR1 as MNHEY and CDR2 as SMNVEV (reference sequence). CDR3 in amino acids: CASGLEGYRTDTQYF. The CDR3 DNA reads TGTGCCAGTGGGCTGGAGGGCTACCGCACAGATACGCAGTATTTT.

Comment on this clone: At one boundary the junction diverges from the germline segment, which might be a read error. The chain combines TRBV7-7 with TRBJ1-5; D is unresolved. This CDR3 contains 13 residues. Germline-derived CDR1 and CDR2 are SSHAT and FNYEAQ (reference sequence). CDR3: CASSLDQNQPQHF. The CDR3 DNA reads TGTGCTAGCAGCTTAGACCAGAATCAGCCCCAGCATTTT.

J is TRBJ2-7 and V is TRBV7-2; no reliable D call. V was clipped by 1 base and J by 3 bases, with 16 bases between them. This CDR3 has 16 residues. Germline loops: CDR1 SGHTA, CDR2 FQGNSA. CDR3 amino acids: CASSLEVVTPYYEQYF. The CDR3 region has the DNA TGTGCCAGCAGCTTAGAAGTGGTCACCCCCTACTACGAGCAGTACTTC.

The V call is TRBV18, the J call TRBJ2-7, with 10 bases identical to TRBD1. V lost 0 bases to trimming and J lost 4 bases; unmatched junction nucleotides: 6. This CDR3 has 16 residues. Germline CDR1 KGHSH, CDR2 LQKENI. The chain's CDR3 is CASSPPRQGASYEQYF. The CDR3 DNA sequence: TGTGCCAGCTCACCACCGCGACAGGGGGCGTCGTACGAGCAGTACTTC.

The chain has TRBV7-8 and TRBJ2-7; 9 nucleotides align to TRBD1. The CDR3 is 14 amino acids. Germline V gene sequence: CDR1 SGHVS, CDR2 FQNEAQ. With 7 bases clipped from V and 3 bases from J, the junction kept 7 bases outside the gene matches. This CDR3 is CASTKDRGNYEQYF. CDR3 coding DNA: TGTGCCAGCACCAAAGACAGGGGGAACTACGAGCAGTACTTC.

The chain carries TRBV9 and TRBJ1-1; TRBD1 matches 10 bases. V shed 7 bases and J 4 bases; nucleotides not matched to a gene: 10. This CDR3 is 15 amino acids long. CDR1 and CDR2 from the germline V gene are SGDLS and YYNGEE. The CDR3 DNA sequence: TGTGCCAGCGACACCGGGACAGGGGTGGGCACTGAAGCTTTCTTT. This sequence encodes CASDTGTGVGTEAFF. Using reference TRBV9 and TRBJ1-1 for the parts outside the CDR3, the full variable domain is DSGVTQTPKHLITATGQRVTLRCSPRSGDLSVYWYQQSLDQGLQFLIQYYNGEERAKGNILERFSAQQFPDLHSELNLSSLELGDSALYFCASDTGTGVGTEAFFGQGTRLTVV.

The chain has TRBV7-2 and TRBJ2-3, with 9 bases that match TRBD2. Germline CDR1 is SGHTA and CDR2 is FQGNSA. V shed 2 bases, J shed 4 bases, and the junction held 1 base outside the gene matches. The CDR3 loop spans 14 amino acids. The CDR3 spells CASSLLAGSDTQYF. The CDR3 DNA follows: TGTGCCAGCAGCTTACTAGCGGGATCAGATACGCAGTATTTT.

The chain links TRBV5-1 to TRBJ1-3; D is undetermined. The CDR3 has 15 amino acids. V gave up 0 bases and J gave up 3 bases, with 10 bases separating them. The germline CDR1 and CDR2 sequences are SGHRS and YFSETQ. The CDR3 region is CASSLEDKIGNTIYF. CDR3 in DNA: TGCGCCAGCAGCTTGGAAGACAAAATTGGAAACACCATATATTTT.

The CDR3 coding sequence is TGTGCCAGCAGCGTAGGGACAGGCACAGATACGCAGTATTTT. Its translation is CASSVGTGTDTQYF. The rearrangement joins TRBV9 to TRBJ2-3; possible D gene TRBD1, 6 bases. V lost 0 bases, J lost 1 base, and 6 bases lay in between. The CDR3 consists of 14 residues. Germline CDR1 SGDLS, CDR2 YYNGEE. Full variable domain (rest looked up from reference TRBV9 and TRBJ2-3): DSGVTQTPKHLITATGQRVTLRCSPRSGDLSVYWYQQSLDQGLQFLIQYYNGEERAKGNILERFSAQQFPDLHSELNLSSLELGDSALYFCASSVGTGTDTQYFGPGTRLTVL.

CDR3 residues: CASSLVGPGGYGYTF. The CDR3 coding sequence is TGTGCCAGCAGCTTAGTCGGGCCAGGCGGGTATGGCTACACCTTC. The rearrangement links TRBV7-2 to TRBJ1-2; D unresolved. The V and J ends lost 1 base and 5 bases respectively, with 14 bases between them. Germline values: CDR1 SGHTA, CDR2 FQGNSA. The CDR3 totals 15 residues.

CDR3 sequence (DNA): TGTGCCAGCAGTCCCGGGACAGGGAGCTACGAGCAGTACTTC. Translated, it gives CASSPGTGSYEQYF. The chain recombines TRBV6-5 with TRBJ2-7; 9 positions match TRBD1. V lost 5 bases, J lost 3 bases, and 5 bases stayed unmatched. The CDR3 is 14 amino acids. Germline V CDR1 and CDR2: MNHEY, SVGAGI.

This clone was recorded only once. This sequence joins TRBV11-2 and TRBJ2-3; 9 bases agree with TRBD1. CDR1 is SGHAT and CDR2 is FQNNGV in the germline V gene. The CDR3 runs 16 residues. J was trimmed by 3 bases and V by 7 bases; bases with no gene match: 11. The CDR3 nucleotides are TGTGCCAGCACCCGTTTGGGGACAGGGAGGACAGATACGCAGTATTTT. Translating gives CASTRLGTGRTDTQYF. The whole variable domain, remainder taken from reference TRBV11-2 and TRBJ2-3, is EAGVAQSPRYKIIEKRQSVAFWCNPISGHATLYWYQQILGQGPKLLIQFQNNGVVDDSQLPKDRFSAERLKGVDSTLKIQPAKLEDSAVYLCASTRLGTGRTDTQYFGPGTRLTVL.

This clone appeared a single time. This rearrangement joins TRBV29-1 to TRBJ1-2; TRBD1 matches at 7 bases. Germline V gene data show CDR1 as SQVTM and CDR2 as ANQGSEA. With V trimmed by 4 bases and J by 2 bases, 1 base remained unmatched. The CDR3 spans 12 residues. CDR3 sequence: CSVATGNYGYTF. The CDR3 DNA sequence: TGCAGCGTTGCGACAGGGAACTATGGCTACACCTTC.

The rearrangement joins TRBV7-9 to TRBJ2-7; 7 bases agree with TRBD1. This CDR3 contains 19 residues. In germline, CDR1 is SEHNR, CDR2 FQNEAQ (reference sequence). J gave up 2 bases and V 4 bases, and 20 bases lay outside the gene matches. Here the CDR3 reads CASSSQAGTAQAKPYEQYF. As DNA, the CDR3 is TGTGCCAGCAGCTCACAAGCCGGGACAGCGCAAGCCAAGCCCTACGAGCAGTACTTC.

The chain has TRBV7-2 and TRBJ2-4; weak D call: TRBD2 (6 bases). V gave up 4 bases and J gave up 7 bases, with 8 bases separating them. Germline loops: CDR1 SGHTA, CDR2 FQGNSA. The CDR3 spans 12 residues. CDR3 coding DNA: TGTGCCAGCAGCTCTGGGGGGAACATTCAGTACTTC. Its protein product is CASSSGGNIQYF.

The chain couples TRBV19 to TRBJ2-3; 8 nucleotides agree with TRBD1. J gave up 2 bases and V 5 bases, and 12 bases lay outside the gene matches. This CDR3 is 17 amino acids long. Germline V gene data show CDR1 as LNHDA and CDR2 as SQIVND (reference sequence). The CDR3 coding sequence is TGTGCCAGTAGTTCCGCGATCCAGGGGGCTTCCACAGATACGCAGTATTTT. Its protein is CASSSAIQGASTDTQYF.

The V gene is TRBV9, the J gene TRBJ2-1; the D gene is possibly TRBD2 (5 bases). CDR3 size: 15 residues. Trimming pared 0 bases from V and 6 bases from J, leaving 13 bases between. Germline values: CDR1 SGDLS, CDR2 YYNGEE. The CDR3 coding sequence is TGTGCCAGCAGCGTAGATCCTAGCTCGGGCAATGAGCAGTTCTTC. Its translation: CASSVDPSSGNEQFF.

This clone came up once. V gene TRBV4-3 combines with J gene TRBJ2-7, with TRBD2 matching over 7 bases. This CDR3 is built from 15 residues. Germline loops: CDR1 LGHNA, CDR2 YSLEER. With 0 bases clipped from V and 5 bases from J, the junction kept 7 bases outside the gene matches. DNA of the CDR3: TGCGCCAGCAGCCAAGAGGGCGGGAGTTGGAACGAGCAGTACTTC. It is translated as CASSQEGGSWNEQYF.

This clone has only one observation. The chain links TRBV29-1 to TRBJ2-1, with a weak D call TRBD2 (6 bases). CDR1 and CDR2 (germline): SQVTM, ANQGSEA. The CDR3 loop spans 12 amino acids. Between the trimmed V and J ends, which lost 7 bases and 5 bases, there was a span of 12 bases. CDR3 loop: CSAVRGDNEQFF. The CDR3 DNA sequence: TGCAGCGCCGTTCGCGGGGACAATGAGCAGTTCTTC.

This rearrangement joins TRBV14 to TRBJ2-2; 7 nucleotides align to TRBD2. The CDR3 spans 18 residues. Germline loops: CDR1 SGHDN, CDR2 FVKESK. V shed 4 bases and J 0 bases; nucleotides not matched to a gene: 11. The CDR3 nucleotides are TGTGCCAGCAGCCGGGCGGGCAAGACTAGCACGAACACCGGGGAGCTGTTTTTT. Its protein product is CASSRAGKTSTNTGELFF.

The V gene is TRBV6-6, the J gene TRBJ2-7; 8 bases fit TRBD2. Germline-derived CDR1 and CDR2 are MNHNY and SVGAGI (reference sequence). The J segment lost 3 bases and the V segment lost 0 bases, leaving 7 bases of the junction unmatched. The CDR3 extends over 16 amino acids. CDR3 DNA sequence: TGTGCCAGCAGTTACTCCGGGACTAGGGGGAACTACGAGCAGTACTTC. It encodes CASSYSGTRGNYEQYF.